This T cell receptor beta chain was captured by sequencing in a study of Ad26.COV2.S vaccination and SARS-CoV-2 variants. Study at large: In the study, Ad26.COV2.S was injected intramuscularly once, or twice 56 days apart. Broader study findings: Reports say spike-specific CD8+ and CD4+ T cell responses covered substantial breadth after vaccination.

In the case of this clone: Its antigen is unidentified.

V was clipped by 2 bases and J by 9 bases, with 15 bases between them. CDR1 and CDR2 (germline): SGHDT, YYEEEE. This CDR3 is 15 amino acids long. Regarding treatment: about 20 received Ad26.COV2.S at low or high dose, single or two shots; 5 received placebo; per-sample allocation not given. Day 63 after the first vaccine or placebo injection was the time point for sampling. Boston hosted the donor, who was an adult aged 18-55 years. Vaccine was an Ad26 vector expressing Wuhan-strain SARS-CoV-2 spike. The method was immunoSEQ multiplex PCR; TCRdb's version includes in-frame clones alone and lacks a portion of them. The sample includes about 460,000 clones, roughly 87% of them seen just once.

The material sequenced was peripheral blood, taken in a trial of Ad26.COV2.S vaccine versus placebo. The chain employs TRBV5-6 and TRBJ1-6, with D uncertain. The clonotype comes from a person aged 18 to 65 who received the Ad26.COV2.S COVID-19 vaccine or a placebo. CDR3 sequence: CASSLLGPGSSPLHF. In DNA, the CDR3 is TGTGCCAGCAGCTTATTAGGACCGGGAAGTTCACCCCTCCACTTT.